The sequence of this T cell receptor (beta chain) was determined in a study of siplizumab effects on memory and regulatory T cells. Points from the study as a whole: The mapping of alloreactive clones to unstimulated subsets covered only a minor fraction of them. Memory cells that were CD4+ and unstimulated gave rise to alloreactive sequences, which siplizumab significantly reduced. Most proliferating CD4+ or CD8+ clones, roughly 75-97%, had no naive or memory assignment.

This clone was counted a single time. Its target is not known. Sequenced unstimulated subsets in a few donor pairs: CD4+ naive, CD4+ memory, CD8+ naive, CD8+ effector memory, CD8+ TEMRA. Repertoires were generated with immunoSEQ multiplex PCR, while TCRdb's copy carries only in-frame clones and drops some. Counted here are about 52,000 clones, about 97% occurring once; the ten biggest clones make up roughly 0.6%. Germline CDR1 reads SGDLS; CDR2 reads YYNGEE. The CDR3 runs 16 residues. The junction had 5 bases not matched to a gene; V was cut back by 3 bases and J by 5 bases. The TCR was taken from a human donor in good health. The chain combines TRBV9 with TRBJ2-2; TRBD2 aligns across 12 bases. The sequenced material came from naive CD4+ T cells sorted from blood. The CDR3 protein is CASSARLAGVTGELFF. The DNA for the CDR3 is TGTGCCAGCAGCGCCAGACTAGCGGGAGTTACCGGGGAGCTGTTTTTT.